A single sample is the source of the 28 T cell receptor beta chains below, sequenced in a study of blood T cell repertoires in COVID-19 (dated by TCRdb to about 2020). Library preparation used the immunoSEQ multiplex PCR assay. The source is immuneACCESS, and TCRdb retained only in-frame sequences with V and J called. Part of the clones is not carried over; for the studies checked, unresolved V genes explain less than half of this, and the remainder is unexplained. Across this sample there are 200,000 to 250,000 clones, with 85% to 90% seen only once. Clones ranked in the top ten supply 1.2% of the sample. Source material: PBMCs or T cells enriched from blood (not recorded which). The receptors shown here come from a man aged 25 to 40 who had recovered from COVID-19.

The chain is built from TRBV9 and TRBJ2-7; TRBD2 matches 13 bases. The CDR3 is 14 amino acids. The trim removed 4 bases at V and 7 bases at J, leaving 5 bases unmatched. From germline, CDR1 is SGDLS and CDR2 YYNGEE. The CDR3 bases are TGTGCCAGCAGCATTCGGACTAGCGGGGGAGAGCAGTACTTC. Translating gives CASSIRTSGGEQYF.

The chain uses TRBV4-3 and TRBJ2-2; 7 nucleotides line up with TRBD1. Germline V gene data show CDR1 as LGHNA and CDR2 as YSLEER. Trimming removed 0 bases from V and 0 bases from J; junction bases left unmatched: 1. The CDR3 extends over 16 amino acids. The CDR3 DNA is TGCGCCAGCAGCCAAGAGGGACAGCCGAACACCGGGGAGCTGTTTTTT. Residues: CASSQEGQPNTGELFF.

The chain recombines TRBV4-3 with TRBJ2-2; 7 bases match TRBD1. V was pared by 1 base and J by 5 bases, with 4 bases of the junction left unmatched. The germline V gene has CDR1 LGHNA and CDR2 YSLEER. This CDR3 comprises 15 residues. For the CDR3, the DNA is TGCGCCAGCAGCCAAGCCGACAGGGAGACCGGGGAGCTGTTTTTT. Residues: CASSQADRETGELFF.

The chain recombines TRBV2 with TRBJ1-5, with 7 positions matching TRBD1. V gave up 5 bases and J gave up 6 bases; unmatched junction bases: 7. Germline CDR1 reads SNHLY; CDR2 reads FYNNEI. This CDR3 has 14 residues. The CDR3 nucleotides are TGTGCCAGCAGTCGGGACAGCGTGGGTCAGCCCCAGCATTTT. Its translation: CASSRDSVGQPQHF.

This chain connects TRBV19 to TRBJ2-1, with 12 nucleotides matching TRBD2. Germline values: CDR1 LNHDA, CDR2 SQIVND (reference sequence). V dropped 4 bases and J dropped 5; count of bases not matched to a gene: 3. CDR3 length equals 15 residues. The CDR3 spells CASSTGLAGNNEQFF. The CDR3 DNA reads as TGTGCCAGTAGTACCGGACTAGCGGGGAACAATGAGCAGTTCTTC.

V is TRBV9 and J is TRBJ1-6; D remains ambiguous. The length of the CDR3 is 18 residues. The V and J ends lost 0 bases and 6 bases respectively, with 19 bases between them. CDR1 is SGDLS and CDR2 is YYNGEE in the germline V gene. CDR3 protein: CASSVGRSSGETNSPLHF. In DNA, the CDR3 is TGTGCCAGCAGCGTAGGCCGATCGAGCGGGGAAACTAATTCACCCCTCCACTTT.

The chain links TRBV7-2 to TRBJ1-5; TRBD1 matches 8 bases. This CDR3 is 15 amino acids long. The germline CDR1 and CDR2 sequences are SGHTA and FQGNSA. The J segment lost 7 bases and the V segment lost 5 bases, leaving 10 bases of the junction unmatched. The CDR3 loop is CASSPGTGFGQPQHF. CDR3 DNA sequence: TGTGCCAGCAGCCCCGGGACAGGTTTCGGGCAGCCCCAGCATTTT.

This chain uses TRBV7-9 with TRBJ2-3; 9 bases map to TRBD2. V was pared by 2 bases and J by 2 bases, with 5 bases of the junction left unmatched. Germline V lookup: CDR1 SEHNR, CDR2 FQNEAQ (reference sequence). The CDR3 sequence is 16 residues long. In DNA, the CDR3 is TGTGCCAGCAGCTTAATGTCTAGCGGGACCACAGATACGCAGTATTTT. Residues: CASSLMSSGTTDTQYF.

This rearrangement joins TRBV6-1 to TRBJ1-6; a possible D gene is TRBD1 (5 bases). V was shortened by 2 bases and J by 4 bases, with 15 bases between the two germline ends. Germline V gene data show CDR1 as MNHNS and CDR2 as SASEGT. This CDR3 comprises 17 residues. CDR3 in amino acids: CASSEIGTGPYNSPLHF. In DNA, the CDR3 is TGTGCCAGCAGTGAAATAGGAACAGGACCTTATAATTCACCCCTCCACTTT.

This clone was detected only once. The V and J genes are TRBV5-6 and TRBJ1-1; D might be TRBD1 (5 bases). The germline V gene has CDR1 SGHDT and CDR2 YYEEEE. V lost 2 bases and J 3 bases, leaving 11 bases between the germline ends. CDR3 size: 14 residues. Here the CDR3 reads CASSFGQGDTEAFF. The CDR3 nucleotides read TGTGCCAGCAGCTTCGGGCAGGGTGACACTGAAGCTTTCTTT.

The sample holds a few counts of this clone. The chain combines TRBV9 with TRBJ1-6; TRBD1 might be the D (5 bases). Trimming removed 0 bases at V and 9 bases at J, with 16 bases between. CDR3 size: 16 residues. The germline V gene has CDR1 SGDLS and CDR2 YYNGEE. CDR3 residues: CASSVEGIRESSPLHF. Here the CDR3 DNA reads TGTGCCAGCAGCGTAGAGGGGATCCGAGAAAGTTCACCCCTCCACTTT.

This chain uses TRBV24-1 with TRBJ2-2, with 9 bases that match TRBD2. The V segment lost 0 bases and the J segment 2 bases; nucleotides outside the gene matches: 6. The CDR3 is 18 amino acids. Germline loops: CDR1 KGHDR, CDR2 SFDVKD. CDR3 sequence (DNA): TGTGCCACCAGTGATTTGTTTGTAGCGGGAGTAAACACCGGGGAGCTGTTTTTT. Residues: CATSDLFVAGVNTGELFF.

DNA for the CDR3: TGTGCCAGCGGCCCCAAGGGGGCCGCCTACGAGCAGTACTTC. Protein sequence: CASGPKGAAYEQYF. The chain employs TRBV6-5 and TRBJ2-7, with 7 bases fitting TRBD1. The V and J ends lost 8 bases and 2 bases, in that order; junction bases with no gene match: 9. In germline, CDR1 is MNHEY, CDR2 SVGAGI. The CDR3 is 14 residues long.

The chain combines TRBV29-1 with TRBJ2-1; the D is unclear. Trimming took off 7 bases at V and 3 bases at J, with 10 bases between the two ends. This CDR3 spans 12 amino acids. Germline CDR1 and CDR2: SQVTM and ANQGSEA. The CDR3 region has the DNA TGCAGCGCACTGACAATCTACAATGAGCAGTTCTTC. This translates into CSALTIYNEQFF.

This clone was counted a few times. The CDR3 region has the DNA TGCAGCGTTGAAGAGTGGGGGGGGAGCCATGGCTACACCTTC. Translated: CSVEEWGGSHGYTF. The chain has TRBV29-1 and TRBJ1-2; a possible D gene is TRBD1 (5 bases). Germline V gene lookup returns CDR1 SQVTM and CDR2 ANQGSEA. Trimming took off 0 bases at V and 6 bases at J, with 14 bases between the two ends. This CDR3 is 14 amino acids long.

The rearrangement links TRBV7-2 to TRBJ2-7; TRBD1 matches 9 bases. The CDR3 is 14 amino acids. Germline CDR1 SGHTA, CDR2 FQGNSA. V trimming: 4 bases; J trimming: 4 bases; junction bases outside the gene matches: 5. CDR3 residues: CASSSQTGGYEQYF. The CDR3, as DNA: TGTGCCAGCAGCTCGCAGACAGGGGGGTACGAGCAGTACTTC.

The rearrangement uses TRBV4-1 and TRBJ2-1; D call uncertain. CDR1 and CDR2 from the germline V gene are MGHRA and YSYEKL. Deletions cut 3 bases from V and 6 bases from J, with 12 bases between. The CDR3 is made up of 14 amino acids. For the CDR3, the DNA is TGCGCCAGCAGCCAGCCGTTAGGCGGCAATGAGCAGTTCTTC. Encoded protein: CASSQPLGGNEQFF.

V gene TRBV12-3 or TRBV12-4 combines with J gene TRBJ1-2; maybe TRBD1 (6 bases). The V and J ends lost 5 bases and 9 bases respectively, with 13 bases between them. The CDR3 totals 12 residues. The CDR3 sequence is CASSLRQASYTF. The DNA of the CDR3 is TGTGCCAGCAGTCTTCGACAGGCTAGCTACACCTTC.

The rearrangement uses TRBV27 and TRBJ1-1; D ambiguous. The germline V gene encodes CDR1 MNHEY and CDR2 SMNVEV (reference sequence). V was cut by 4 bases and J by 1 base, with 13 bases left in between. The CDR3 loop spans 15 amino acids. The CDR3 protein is CASSSRGGSNTEAFF. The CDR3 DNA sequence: TGTGCCAGCAGTTCACGCGGAGGTTCGAACACTGAAGCTTTCTTT.

The chain's CDR3 is CASRGGSNEQFF. CDR3 sequence (DNA): TGTGCCAGCAGGGGCGGGAGCAATGAGCAGTTCTTC. V gene TRBV6-5 combines with J gene TRBJ2-1, with 7 bases aligning to TRBD2. Unmatched junction bases numbered 2, after V lost 6 bases and J lost 6 bases. This CDR3 contains 12 residues. Germline assignment: CDR1 MNHEY and CDR2 SVGAGI.

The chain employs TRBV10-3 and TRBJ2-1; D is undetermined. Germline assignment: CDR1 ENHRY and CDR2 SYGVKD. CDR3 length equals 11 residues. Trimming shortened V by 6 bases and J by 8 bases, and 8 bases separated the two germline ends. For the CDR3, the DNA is TGTGCCATCAGAGGAGCAGATGAGCAGTTCTTC. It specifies CAIRGADEQFF.

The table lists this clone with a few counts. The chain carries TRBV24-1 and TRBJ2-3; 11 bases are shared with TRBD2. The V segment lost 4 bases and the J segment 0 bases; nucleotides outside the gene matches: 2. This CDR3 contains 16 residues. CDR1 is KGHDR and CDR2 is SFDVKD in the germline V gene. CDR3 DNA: TGTGCCACCAGTGAGACTAGCGGGACTAGCACAGATACGCAGTATTTT. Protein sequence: CATSETSGTSTDTQYF.

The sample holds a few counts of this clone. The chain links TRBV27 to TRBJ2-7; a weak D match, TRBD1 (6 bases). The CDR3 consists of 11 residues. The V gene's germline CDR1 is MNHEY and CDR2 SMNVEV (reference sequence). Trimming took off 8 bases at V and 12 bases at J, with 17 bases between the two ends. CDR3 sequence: CASGPLDSPYF. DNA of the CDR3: TGTGCCAGCGGCCCTTTGGACAGTCCGTACTTC.

The CDR3 region has the DNA TGTGCCAGCAGCTTTGAGGGACAGGGGACAGAGACCCAGTACTTC. Translation: CASSFEGQGTETQYF. V and J are TRBV5-6 and TRBJ2-5; 10 bases are a match to TRBD1. Germline V gives CDR1 SGHDT, CDR2 YYEEEE. The trim removed 2 bases at V and 4 bases at J, leaving 5 bases unmatched. The CDR3 is 15 residues long.

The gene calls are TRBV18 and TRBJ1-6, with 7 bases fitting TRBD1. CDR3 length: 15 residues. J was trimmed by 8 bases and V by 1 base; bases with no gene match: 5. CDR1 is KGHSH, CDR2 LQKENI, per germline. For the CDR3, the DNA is TGTGCCAGCTCACCACAGACAGGGACGGATTCACCCCTCCACTTT. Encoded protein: CASSPQTGTDSPLHF. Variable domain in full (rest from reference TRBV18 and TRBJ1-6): NAGVMQNPRHLVRRRGQEARLRCSPMKGHSHVYWYRQLPEEGLKFMVYLQKENIIDESGMPKERFSAEFPKEGPSILRIQQVVRGDSAAYFCASSPQTGTDSPLHFGNGTRLTVT.

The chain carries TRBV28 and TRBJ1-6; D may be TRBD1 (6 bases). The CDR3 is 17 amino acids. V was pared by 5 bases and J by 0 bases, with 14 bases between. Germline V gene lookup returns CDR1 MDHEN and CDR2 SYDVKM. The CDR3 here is CASSRQDLSSYNSPLHF. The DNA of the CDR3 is TGTGCCAGCAGTAGACAGGATTTAAGCTCCTATAATTCACCCCTCCACTTT.

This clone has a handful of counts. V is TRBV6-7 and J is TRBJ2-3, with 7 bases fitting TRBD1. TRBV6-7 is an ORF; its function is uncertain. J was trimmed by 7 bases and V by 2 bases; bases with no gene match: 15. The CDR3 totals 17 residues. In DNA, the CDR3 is TGTGCCAGCAGTTACCGTTACAGGGGTCATTTTGTGAATACGCAGTATTTT. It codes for CASSYRYRGHFVNTQYF.

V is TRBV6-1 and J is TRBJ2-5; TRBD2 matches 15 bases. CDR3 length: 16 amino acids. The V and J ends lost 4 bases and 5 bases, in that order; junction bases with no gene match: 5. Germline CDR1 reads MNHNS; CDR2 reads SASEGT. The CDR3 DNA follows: TGTGCCAGCAGTGGCGGGACTAGCGGGAGGAAGGAGACCCAGTACTTC. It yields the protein CASSGGTSGRKETQYF.